This T cell receptor beta chain was recorded in a study of brain T cells in children with intractable seizures. The CDR3 runs to 12 residues. Germline V gene sequence: CDR1 SGHDN, CDR2 FVKESK. Trimming took 3 bases from V and 2 from J, leaving 4 bases between them. Surgery cases with the highest brain T cell transcript signatures were chosen for sequencing. Before surgery, patients took at least one anti-epileptic drug. Libraries were prepared by immunoSEQ multiplex PCR; TCRdb keeps only in-frame clonotypes and omits some of them. The sample lists roughly 120,000 clones, approximately 94% occurring once.

The sample in question was peripheral blood, obtained at surgery. The sequence was collected from a boy in the first two years of life with hemimegalencephaly and intractable seizures. The chain links TRBV14 to TRBJ1-2; unclear D gene. CDR3 sequence (DNA): TGTGCCAGCAGCCAGGACAACTATGGCTACACCTTC. As protein: CASSQDNYGYTF.